This T cell receptor beta chain was sequenced for a study of T cell responses to AZD1222 COVID-19 vaccine. Trimming took off 3 bases at V and 10 bases at J, with 20 bases between the two ends. Germline V gene lookup returns CDR1 SGHNT and CDR2 YYREEE (reference sequence). This CDR3 is built from 16 residues. Assay: immunoSEQ multiplex PCR; the TCRdb copy retains only in-frame clones and omits some. The table includes more than 110,000 clones, about nine tenths detected once. The chain uses TRBV5-4 and TRBJ1-6; D unresolved. This TCR came from an adult in good health. This material consisted of peripheral blood, taken on day 0 of AZD1222 vaccination. The CDR3 loop is CASSSQTPQVGSPLHF. DNA of the CDR3: TGTGCCAGCAGCTCCCAGACCCCCCAGGTTGGATCACCCCTCCACTTT.